A single sample is the source of the 7 T cell receptor beta chains below, sequenced in a study of cytomegalovirus exposure and HLA in healthy donors. The PCR used 60 Vbeta and 13 Jbeta primers. TCRdb's table, derived via immunoSEQ multiplex PCR, lists solely in-frame clones and lacks some. The profile shows fewer than 250,000 clones, under 80% of them singletons. Sequencing was done on a sample of PBMCs. The receptor source for this set is a man younger than 40 in good health and CMV-seropositive.

J is TRBJ2-2 and V is TRBV9; 11 nucleotides align to TRBD2. With 4 bases clipped from V and 0 bases from J, the junction kept 5 bases outside the gene matches. The CDR3 sequence is 17 residues long. Looked up from germline, CDR1 is SGDLS and CDR2 is YYNGEE. The CDR3 loop is CASSNSGGAPNTGELFF. The CDR3 DNA is TGTGCCAGCAGCAATAGCGGGGGGGCCCCGAACACCGGGGAGCTGTTTTTT. Drawing the rest from reference TRBV9 and TRBJ2-2, the complete variable domain is DSGVTQTPKHLITATGQRVTLRCSPRSGDLSVYWYQQSLDQGLQFLIQYYNGEERAKGNILERFSAQQFPDLHSELNLSSLELGDSALYFCASSNSGGAPNTGELFFGEGSRLTVL.

The chain combines TRBV6-5 with TRBJ2-2; TRBD1 matches at 9 bases. The CDR3 has 14 amino acids. After removal of 5 bases from V and 6 bases from J, the junction contained 4 bases not matched to a gene. The germline V gene has CDR1 MNHEY and CDR2 SVGAGI. CDR3 region: CASSTGGWPGELFF. The CDR3 DNA reads TGTGCCAGCAGTACAGGGGGCTGGCCCGGGGAGCTGTTTTTT.

As concerns this clone: A single base separates this from a much larger clone, so it may be a read error. This chain uses TRBV5-4 with TRBJ2-1; D is unresolved. The CDR3 consists of 12 residues. In germline, CDR1 is SGHNT, CDR2 YYREEE (reference sequence). Deletions cut 0 bases from V and 6 bases from J, with 4 bases between. The CDR3 nucleotides read TGTGCCAGCAGCTTGGCTCTCAATGAGCAGTTCTTC. Encoded protein: CASSLALNEQFF.

The V gene is TRBV19, the J gene TRBJ1-5; D uncertain. Germline V gene sequence: CDR1 LNHDA, CDR2 SQIVND (reference sequence). Trimming left V 7 bases short and J 5 bases short, with 24 bases between. The CDR3 is made up of 17 amino acids. The CDR3 coding sequence is TGTGCCAGTATACCGGAGAGGGAGGAGAAGGAGTATCAGCCCCAGCATTTT. Translation gives CASIPEREEKEYQPQHF.

J is TRBJ2-7 and V is TRBV18; 13 nucleotides agree with TRBD2. V lost 1 base and J lost 2; bases outside the gene matches: 5. This CDR3 is built from 17 residues. CDR1 and CDR2 from the germline V gene are KGHSH and LQKENI. Here the CDR3 DNA reads TGTGCCAGCTCACCACGATCGACTAGCGGGGGGACCTACGAGCAGTACTTC. This translates into CASSPRSTSGGTYEQYF. Using reference TRBV18 and TRBJ2-7 for the parts outside the CDR3, the full variable domain is NAGVMQNPRHLVRRRGQEARLRCSPMKGHSHVYWYRQLPEEGLKFMVYLQKENIIDESGMPKERFSAEFPKEGPSILRIQQVVRGDSAAYFCASSPRSTSGGTYEQYFGPGTRLTVT.

This sequence joins TRBV18 and TRBJ2-4; D is perhaps TRBD2 (7 bases). V was pared by 6 bases and J by 0 bases, with 12 bases between. The V gene's germline CDR1 is KGHSH and CDR2 LQKENI. CDR3 length: 15 residues. CDR3 sequence reads: CASSRGGLAKNIQYF. The CDR3 coding sequence is TGTGCCAGCTCTCGCGGGGGCCTAGCCAAAAACATTCAGTACTTC.

The chain uses TRBV10-3 and TRBJ1-1, with 7 bases lining up with TRBD1. The CDR3 covers 14 residues. Germline V gene sequence: CDR1 ENHRY, CDR2 SYGVKD. With 2 bases clipped from V and 1 base from J, the junction kept 1 base outside the gene matches. The CDR3, as DNA: TGTGCCATCAGTGAGAGACAGGGGAACACTGAAGCTTTCTTT. Translating it yields CAISERQGNTEAFF.